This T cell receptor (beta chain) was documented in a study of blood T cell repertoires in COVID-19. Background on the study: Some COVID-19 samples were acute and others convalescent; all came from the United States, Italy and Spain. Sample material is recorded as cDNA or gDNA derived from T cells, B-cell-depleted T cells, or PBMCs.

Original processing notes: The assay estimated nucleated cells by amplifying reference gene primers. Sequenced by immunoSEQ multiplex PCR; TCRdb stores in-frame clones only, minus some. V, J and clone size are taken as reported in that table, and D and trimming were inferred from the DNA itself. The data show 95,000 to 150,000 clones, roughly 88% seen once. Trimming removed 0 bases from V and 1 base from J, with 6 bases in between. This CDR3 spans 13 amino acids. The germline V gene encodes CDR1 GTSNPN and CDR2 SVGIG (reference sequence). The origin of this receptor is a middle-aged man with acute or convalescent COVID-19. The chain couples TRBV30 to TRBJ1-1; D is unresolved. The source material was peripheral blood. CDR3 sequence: CAWSVVPNTEAFF. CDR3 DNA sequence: TGTGCCTGGAGTGTCGTCCCGAACACTGAAGCTTTCTTT.